This T cell receptor beta chain was sequenced during a study of a mutant IDH1 vaccine in newly diagnosed glioma. Background on the study: Treated patients showed a male proportion of around 62%, a female proportion of about 40%, and a mean age of around 40 years.

TCRdb's copy holds only in-frame clones and misses some; the assay was immunoSEQ multiplex PCR. Of 92,000 or so clones listed, over 70% were seen once; the top ten hold roughly 5.3%. Study outcomes and limitations: Changes to the top peripheral T cell clonotypes appeared unrelated to pseudoprogression.

The time point denotes: baseline, week 1 (first vaccination visit). Treatment denoted: pre-vaccination baseline after standard-of-care therapy. Worth noting for this clone: Antigen unknown.

This clonotype was sampled from a man aged 35 to 55 with glioma. Some clones in this sample may be carry-over from other donors' samples. The source material was PBMCs, sampled from a glioma patient treated with radiotherapy, temozolomide or both.

CDR3 DNA: TGCGCCAGCAGCCCCCTTGCCGACAGGAACACTGAAGCTTTCTTT. Amino acids: CASSPLADRNTEAFF. The J gene is TRBJ1-1, the V gene TRBV5-1; the D gene is possibly TRBD1 (5 bases). V was shortened by 4 bases and J by 1 base, with 14 bases between the two germline ends. This CDR3 spans 15 amino acids. Germline V gene sequence: CDR1 SGHRS, CDR2 YFSETQ.